This TCR beta chain stems from a study of T-cell reconstitution after alpha-beta-depleted transplantation in children. V lost 1 base to trimming and J lost 2 bases, with 5 bases between them. CDR3 size: 14 residues. In germline, CDR1 is KGHSH, CDR2 LQKENI. It was with unique molecular identifiers that the TCRbeta library was prepared. Each CDR3 protein is one row after TCRdb ran MiXCR on the PCR reads. The sample comprises about 270,000 distinct CDR3 sequences, 9.9% of which are singletons, and over 9.5% rests with the top ten. This clonotype has just a few counts. The clonotype originates from a human donor who donated a stem cell graft to a child with SCID. This chain connects TRBV18 to TRBJ2-2; D is uncertain. Here the sequenced sample was PBMCs from the stem cell graft donor, taken from the stem cell graft. DNA of the CDR3: TGTGCCAGCTCACCACTAACAAACACCGGGGAGCTGTTTTTT. This sequence encodes CASSPLTNTGELFF.